The next 17 T cell receptor beta chains were all read from a single sample in a study of T cell responses to AZD1222 COVID-19 vaccine. The assay was immunoSEQ multiplex PCR, and TCRdb's table has in-frame clones only and misses some. The table has 95,000 to 150,000 clones, roughly 90% seen once. The sequencing here drew on peripheral blood, taken on day 0 of AZD1222 vaccination. The receptors stem from an adult in good health.

This chain uses TRBV11-2 with TRBJ1-6; D is perhaps TRBD1 (5 bases). CDR3 length: 13 amino acids. Deletions cut 2 bases from V and 6 bases from J, with 5 bases between. Germline CDR1 and CDR2: SGHAT and FQNNGV. This CDR3 is CASSLQGNSPLHF. The CDR3 nucleotides are TGTGCCAGCAGCTTACAGGGTAATTCACCCCTCCACTTT.

This sequence joins TRBV2 and TRBJ1-1; no clear D gene. This CDR3 region has 12 residues. Germline lookup yields CDR1 SNHLY and CDR2 FYNNEI. Trimming stripped 5 bases from V and 5 bases from J, with 9 bases between. In DNA, the CDR3 is TGTGCCAGCAGTCTTCAGGAGACTGAAGCTTTCTTT. This encodes CASSLQETEAFF.

This chain connects TRBV3-1 (or the pseudogene TRBV3-2) to TRBJ1-1, with TRBD1 as a possible D gene (5 bases). Germline values: CDR1 LGHDT, CDR2 YNNKEL (reference sequence). CDR3 size: 16 residues. Trimming took off 0 bases at V and 1 base at J, with 12 bases between the two ends. CDR3 sequence (DNA): TGTGCCAGCAGCCAAGAGGGCCGGACACAGAACACTGAAGCTTTCTTT. Translating it yields CASSQEGRTQNTEAFF.

The chain recombines TRBV24-1 with TRBJ2-3, with D unresolved. V lost 0 bases and J lost 5, with 14 bases in between. This CDR3 comprises 16 residues. From germline, CDR1 is KGHDR and CDR2 SFDVKD. In nucleotides, the CDR3 is TGTGCCACCAGTGATTTGGCGGAAAGGACCCGAGATACGCAGTATTTT. Protein: CATSDLAERTRDTQYF.

This clone was recorded once. The chain is built from TRBV4-3 and TRBJ1-5, with a possible D match to TRBD1 (6 bases). V was cut by 0 bases and J by 0 bases, with 15 bases left in between. CDR1 and CDR2 from the germline V gene are LGHNA and YSLEER. The CDR3 totals 18 residues. CDR3 loop: CASSQDSGGADSNQPQHF. The DNA of the CDR3 is TGCGCCAGCAGCCAAGATAGTGGGGGGGCCGATAGCAATCAGCCCCAGCATTTT.

The J gene is TRBJ2-5, the V gene TRBV7-9; D remains ambiguous. Germline CDR1 is SEHNR and CDR2 is FQNEAQ (reference sequence). Trimming removed 5 bases at V and 4 bases at J, with 11 bases between. There are 13 residues in the CDR3. The CDR3 DNA sequence: TGTGCCAGCAGCCCATCCCTCGGAGAGACCCAGTACTTC. Protein: CASSPSLGETQYF.

This clone was found a few times. The rearrangement links TRBV5-6 to TRBJ1-1, with a weak D call TRBD1 (5 bases). Germline V lookup: CDR1 SGHDT, CDR2 YYEEEE. The CDR3 runs to 17 residues. The V end lost 3 bases, the J end lost 5 bases, and 23 bases lay between the germline ends. CDR3 loop: CASSSRQTIGSGTEAFF. In DNA form, the CDR3 reads TGTGCCAGCAGCTCAAGACAGACCATAGGGTCTGGAACTGAAGCTTTCTTT.

To note about this clone: A read error may produce the germline difference seen at one junction end. This sequence joins TRBV15 and TRBJ1-3; tentatively, D is TRBD1 (5 bases). The CDR3 contains 19 residues. Germline CDR1 is LNHNV and CDR2 is YYDKDF (reference sequence). The CDR3 nucleotides read TGTGCTACCAGCAGAGATTTGGGGGTCACTCTCATATCTGGAAACACCATATATTTT. Translated, it gives CATSRDLGVTLISGNTIYF.

This clone appeared once. The V call is TRBV5-1, the J call TRBJ2-1; D is perhaps TRBD1 (6 bases). This CDR3 spans 15 amino acids. Trimming stripped 0 bases from V and 6 bases from J, with 13 bases between. CDR1 is SGHRS and CDR2 is YFSETQ in the germline V gene. The DNA for the CDR3 is TGCGCCAGCAGCTTGGGGCAGGGGTTGGGCAATGAGCAGTTCTTC. This translates into CASSLGQGLGNEQFF.

V gene TRBV7-9 combines with J gene TRBJ1-2; 10 bases map to TRBD1. CDR1 and CDR2 from the germline V gene are SEHNR and FQNEAQ (reference sequence). The V gene end was trimmed by 5 bases and the J gene end by 4 bases; junction bases not matched to a gene: 13. The CDR3 length is 17 residues. DNA for the CDR3: TGTGCCAGCAGCCCACGAGGGACAGGGGTTGATGGCTATGGCTACACCTTC. Translated, it gives CASSPRGTGVDGYGYTF.

This clone was detected only once. The chain uses TRBV21-1 and TRBJ1-4; the table's D call TRBD1 went unverified against the DNA. TRBV21-1 is designated a pseudogene. The length of the CDR3 is 16 residues. CDR3 nucleotides: TGTGCCAGCAGCAAAGCGGGGCATGAAACAAATGAAAAACTGTTTTTT. It translates to CASSKAGHETNEKLFF.

The V call is TRBV2, the J call TRBJ2-2; D possibly corresponds to TRBD2 (7 bases). The CDR3 runs 19 residues. The V and J ends lost 7 bases and 1 base respectively, with 25 bases between them. Germline-derived CDR1 and CDR2 are SNHLY and FYNNEI. The CDR3 sequence: CASTGGQGLTNWNTGELFF. The CDR3 DNA is TGTGCCAGCACCGGGGGGCAGGGACTGACGAACTGGAACACCGGGGAGCTGTTTTTT.

The chain has TRBV7-2 and TRBJ2-4; 12 bases line up with TRBD2. V was pared by 3 bases and J by 6 bases, with 9 bases of the junction left unmatched. This CDR3 comprises 17 residues. CDR1 is SGHTA and CDR2 is FQGNSA in the germline V gene. The chain's CDR3 is CASSLSSGGALGNIQYF. The CDR3 region has the DNA TGTGCCAGCAGCTTGTCTAGCGGGGGGGCCTTGGGAAACATTCAGTACTTC. Combining the CDR3 with reference TRBV7-2 and TRBJ2-4 gives the whole variable domain GAGVSQSPSNKVTEKGKDVELRCDPISGHTALYWYRQSLGQGLEFLIYFQGNSAPDKSGLPSDRFSAERTGGSVSTLTIQRTQQEDSAVYLCASSLSSGGALGNIQYFGAGTRLSVL.

This clone was seen a single time. The chain uses TRBV27 and TRBJ2-7, with TRBD1 identical over 7 bases. The CDR3 is 16 amino acids. V trimming: 3 bases; J trimming: 3 bases; junction bases outside the gene matches: 11. Germline V gene lookup returns CDR1 MNHEY and CDR2 SMNVEV (reference sequence). The CDR3 sequence is CASSFKPTGQHYEQYF. The CDR3, as DNA: TGTGCCAGCAGTTTCAAACCCACGGGACAGCACTACGAGCAGTACTTC.

This chain uses TRBV7-9 with TRBJ1-1; TRBD1 matches 7 bases. Germline V CDR1 and CDR2: SEHNR, FQNEAQ (reference sequence). The length of the CDR3 is 14 residues. Trimming removed 5 bases from V and 1 base from J; junction bases left unmatched: 4. The CDR3 DNA reads as TGTGCCAGCAGCCCGGGACAGTGGAACACTGAAGCTTTCTTT. Its translation is CASSPGQWNTEAFF.

V gene TRBV7-9 combines with J gene TRBJ2-5, with D possibly TRBD2 on 6 matching bases. The CDR3 has 15 amino acids. Germline V CDR1 and CDR2: SEHNR, FQNEAQ (reference sequence). The V gene lost 0 bases and the J gene lost 4 bases, with 12 bases spanning the gap. The CDR3 DNA reads TGTGCCAGCAGCTTAGCGGGGCGGGGACCAGAGACCCAGTACTTC. Amino acids: CASSLAGRGPETQYF.

This chain links TRBV6-6 with TRBJ2-1, with TRBD2 matching 9 bases. After removal of 10 bases from V and 4 bases from J, the junction contained 5 bases not matched to a gene. Germline-derived CDR1 and CDR2 are MNHNY and SVGAGI (reference sequence). The CDR3 contains 13 residues. This CDR3 reads CATGLAPYNEQFF. The DNA for the CDR3 is TGTGCCACCGGACTAGCGCCATACAATGAGCAGTTCTTC.